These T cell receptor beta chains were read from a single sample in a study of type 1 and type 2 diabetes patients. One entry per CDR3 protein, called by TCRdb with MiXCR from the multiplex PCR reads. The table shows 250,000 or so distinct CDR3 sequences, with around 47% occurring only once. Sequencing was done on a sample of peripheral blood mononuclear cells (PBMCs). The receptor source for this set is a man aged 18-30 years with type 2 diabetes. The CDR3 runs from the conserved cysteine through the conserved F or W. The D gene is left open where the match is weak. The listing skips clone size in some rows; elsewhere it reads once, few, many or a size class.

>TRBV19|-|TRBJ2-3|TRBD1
CASLPRDRGVDTQYF
TGTGCCAGCCTACCTAGGGACAGGGGAGTGGATACGCAGTATTTT
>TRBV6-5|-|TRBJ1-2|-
CASSYSKPRVGGYTF
TGTGCCAGCAGTTACTCGAAACCCAGGGTCGGCGGCTACACCTTC
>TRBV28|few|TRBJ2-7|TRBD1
CASSLGQVLYEQYF
TGTGCCAGCAGCTTGGGACAGGTGCTCTACGAGCAGTACTTC
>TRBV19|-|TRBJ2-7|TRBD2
CASSTTSEGCEQYF
TGTGCCAGTAGTACGACTAGCGAGGGGTGCGAGCAGTACTTC
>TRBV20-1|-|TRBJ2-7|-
CSARQGGYEQYF
TGCAGTGCTAGACAGGGGGGCTACGAGCAGTACTTC
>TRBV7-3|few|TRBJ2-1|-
CASSLNGRSHVNEQFF
TGTGCCAGCAGCTTAAATGGGAGATCTCATGTAAATGAGCAGTTCTTC
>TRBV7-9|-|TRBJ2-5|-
CASSPGMLQETQYF
TGTGCCAGCAGCCCCGGGATGCTCCAAGAGACCCAGTACTTC
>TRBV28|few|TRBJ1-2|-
CASGLHGYTF
TGTGCCAGCGGGTTACATGGCTACACCTTC
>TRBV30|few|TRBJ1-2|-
CAWSDQGPRGYTF
TGTGCCTGGAGTGACCAGGGCCCCCGGGGCTACACCTTC
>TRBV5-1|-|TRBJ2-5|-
CASSLEGLQETQYF
TGCGCCAGCAGCTTGGAAGGACTCCAAGAGACCCAGTACTTC
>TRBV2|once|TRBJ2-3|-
CASSEWGQGRPDTQYF
TGTGCCAGCAGTGAATGGGGGCAGGGGAGGCCAGATACGCAGTATTTT
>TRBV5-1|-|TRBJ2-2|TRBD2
CASSGGVGANTGELFF
TGCGCCAGCAGCGGGGGGGTGGGCGCGAACACCGGGGAGCTGTTTTTT
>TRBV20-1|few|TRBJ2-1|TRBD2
CSATLAGGLSYNEQFF
TGCAGTGCTACTTTAGCGGGAGGGCTTAGCTACAATGAGCAGTTCTTC
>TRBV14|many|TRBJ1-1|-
CASSQHSPNTEAFF
TGTGCCAGCAGCCAACACAGCCCGAACACTGAAGCTTTCTTT
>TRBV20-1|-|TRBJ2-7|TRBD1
CSARTNRGDEQYF
TGCAGTGCGAGAACGAACAGGGGGGACGAGCAGTACTTC
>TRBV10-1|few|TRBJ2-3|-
CASSESMAMRSTDTQYF
TGCGCCAGCAGTGAGTCGATGGCAATGAGGTCCACAGATACGCAGTATTTT
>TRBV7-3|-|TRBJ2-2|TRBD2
CASSLTHAGGGTGELFF
TGTGCCAGCAGCTTAACTCACGCGGGAGGGGGCACCGGGGAGCTGTTTTTT
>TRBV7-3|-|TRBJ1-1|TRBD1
CASSQDLDREKDTEAFF
TGCGCCAGCAGCCAAGATCTCGACAGGGAGAAAGACACTGAAGCTTTCTTT
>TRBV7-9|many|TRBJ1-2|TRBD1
CASSSTTGGSTYGYTF
TGTGCCAGCAGCTCGACGACAGGGGGGAGTACGTATGGCTACACCTTC
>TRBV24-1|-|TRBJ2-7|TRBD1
CATSDAVGGIRDEQYF
TGTGCCACCAGTGATGCAGTAGGGGGCATTCGTGACGAGCAGTACTTC
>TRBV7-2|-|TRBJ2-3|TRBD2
CASSRTSGPDTQYF
TGTGCCAGCAGCCGGACTAGCGGACCAGATACGCAGTATTTT
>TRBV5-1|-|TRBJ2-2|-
CASSLEFSGELFF
TGCGCCAGCAGCTTGGAGTTCAGCGGGGAGCTGTTTTTT
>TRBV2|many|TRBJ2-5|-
CASMVETQYF
TGTGCCAGCATGGTAGAGACCCAGTACTTC
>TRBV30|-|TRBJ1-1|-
CAWSVRGEEKAFF
TGTGCCTGGAGTGTAAGGGGTGAGGAAAAAGCTTTCTTT
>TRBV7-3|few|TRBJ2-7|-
CASSSSDSYEQYF
TGTGCCAGCAGCTCGTCTGACTCCTACGAGCAGTACTTC
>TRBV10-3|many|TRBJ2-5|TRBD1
CAIRGQGEETQYF
TGTGCCATCAGAGGACAGGGAGAAGAGACCCAGTACTTC
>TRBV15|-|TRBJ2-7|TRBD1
CATSGTGKSYEQYF
TGTGCCACCTCTGGGACAGGGAAGTCCTACGAGCAGTACTTC
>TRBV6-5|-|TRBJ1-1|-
CASSRDNGHTEAFF
TGTGCCAGCAGCCGGGACAACGGTCACACTGAAGCTTTCTTT
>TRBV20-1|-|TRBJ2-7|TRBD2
CSLWELAGDSYEQYF
TGCAGTCTGTGGGAGCTAGCGGGAGACTCCTACGAGCAGTACTTC
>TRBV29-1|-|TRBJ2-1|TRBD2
CSVESGLASNEQFF
TGCAGCGTTGAATCAGGACTAGCTTCCAATGAGCAGTTCTTC
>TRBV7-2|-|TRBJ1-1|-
CASSRRQDGPNTEAFF
TGTGCCAGCAGCCGGAGGCAGGACGGCCCAAACACTGAAGCTTTCTTT
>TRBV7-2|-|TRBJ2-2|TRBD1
CASSRSGQTGELFF
TGTGCCAGCAGCCGTTCGGGACAGACCGGGGAGCTGTTTTTT
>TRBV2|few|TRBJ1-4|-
CASRAGEANEKLFF
TGTGCCAGCAGGGCAGGGGAGGCTAATGAAAAACTGTTTTTT
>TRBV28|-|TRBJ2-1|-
CDSSGLAYRSYNEQFF
TGTGACAGCAGCGGACTCGCCTATCGCTCCTACAATGAGCAGTTCTTC
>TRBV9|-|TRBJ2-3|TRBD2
CASSVDRSGRDTQYF
TGTGCCAGCAGCGTAGACCGTAGCGGGAGGGATACGCAGTATTTT
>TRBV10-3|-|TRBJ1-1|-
CAISRTRWTEAFF
TGTGCCATCAGCAGGACCAGGTGGACTGAAGCTTTCTTT
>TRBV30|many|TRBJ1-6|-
CAWSGQSNSPLHF
TGTGCCTGGAGTGGACAGTCTAATTCACCCCTCCACTTT
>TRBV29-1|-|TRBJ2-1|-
CSSRGGAYNEQFF
TGCAGCTCCCGTGGGGGAGCGTACAATGAGCAGTTCTTC
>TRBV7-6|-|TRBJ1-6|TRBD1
CASSLLTGVNSPLHF
TGTGCCAGCAGCTTACTCACAGGGGTTAATTCACCCCTCCACTTT
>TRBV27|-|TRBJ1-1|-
CASSLTTSFSEAFF
TGTGCCAGCAGTCTGACGACAAGTTTCTCTGAAGCTTTCTTT
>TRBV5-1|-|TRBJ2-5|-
CASSLWVSPGLQETQYF
TGCGCCAGCAGCTTGTGGGTTAGTCCGGGTCTCCAAGAGACCCAGTACTTC
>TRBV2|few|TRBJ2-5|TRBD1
CASRPGQGYGTQYF
TGTGCCAGCAGGCCGGGACAGGGATATGGGACCCAGTACTTC
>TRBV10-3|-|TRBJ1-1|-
CAISAGSLNTEAFF
TGTGCCATCAGTGCTGGGTCTTTGAACACTGAAGCTTTCTTT
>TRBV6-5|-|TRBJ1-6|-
CASRRDGRSYNSPLHF
TGTGCCAGCAGACGGGACGGTCGCTCCTATAATTCACCCCTCCACTTT
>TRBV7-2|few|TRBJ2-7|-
CASSLAAGLTYEQYF
TGTGCCAGCAGCTTAGCCGCAGGACTCACCTACGAGCAGTACTTC
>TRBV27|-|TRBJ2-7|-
CASSWEYGYEQYF
TGTGCCAGCAGTTGGGAGTACGGCTACGAGCAGTACTTC
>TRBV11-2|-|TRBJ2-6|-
CASSLGHSSGANVLTF
TGTGCCAGCAGCCTCGGACACTCCTCTGGGGCCAACGTCCTGACTTTC
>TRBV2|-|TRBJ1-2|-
CASSENGFNGFTF
TGTGCCAGCAGTGAAAATGGGTTTAATGGCTTCACCTTC
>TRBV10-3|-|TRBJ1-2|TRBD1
CAITERQGSNYGYTF
TGTGCCATCACCGAAAGACAGGGCTCTAACTATGGCTACACCTTC
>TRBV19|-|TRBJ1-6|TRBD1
CASSRGQGANNSPLHF
TGTGCCAGTAGTAGGGGACAGGGGGCAAATAATTCACCCCTCCACTTT
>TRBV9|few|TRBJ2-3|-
CASSVRGTGTDTQYF
TGTGCCAGCAGCGTCCGCGGGACTGGCACAGATACGCAGTATTTT
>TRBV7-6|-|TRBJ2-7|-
CASSPWTLSRDGYEQYF
TGTGCCAGCAGCCCGTGGACTCTCTCGAGGGACGGCTACGAGCAGTACTTC
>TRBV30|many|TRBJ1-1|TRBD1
CAWTNPGQGNTEAFF
TGTGCCTGGACGAACCCGGGACAGGGGAACACTGAAGCTTTCTTT
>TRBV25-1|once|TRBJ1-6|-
CASTDRGRGRNSPLHF
TGTGCCAGCACCGATCGGGGCAGGGGAAGGAATTCACCCCTCCACTTT
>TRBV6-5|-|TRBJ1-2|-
CASSYGGTYGYTF
TGTGCCAGCAGTTACGGCGGGACGTATGGCTACACCTTC
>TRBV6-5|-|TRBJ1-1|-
CASSYARSTEAFF
TGTGCCAGCAGTTACGCTCGGAGCACTGAAGCTTTCTTT
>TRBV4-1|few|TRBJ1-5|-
CASSQEDSNQPQHF
TGCGCCAGCAGCCAAGAGGATAGCAATCAGCCCCAGCATTTT
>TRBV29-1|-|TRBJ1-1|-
CSYQSGMDTEAFF
TGCAGCTATCAATCAGGGATGGACACTGAAGCTTTCTTT
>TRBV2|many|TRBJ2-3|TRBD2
CASGGTSDSHTQYF
TGTGCCAGCGGAGGGACTAGTGATTCACATACGCAGTATTTT
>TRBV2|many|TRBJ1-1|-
CASSEYTEAFF
TGTGCCAGCAGTGAATACACTGAAGCTTTCTTT